Listed below are T cell receptor beta chains from one sample, sequenced in a study of blood T cells in healthy people across ages. Each CDR3 protein gets one entry after TCRdb re-called the 5' RACE reads with MiXCR. This table has 650,000 to 700,000 distinct CDR3 sequences, around 50% appearing once. The sample consisted of blood. All receptors come from an elderly woman in good health. Both conserved end residues are part of each CDR3. Fields, in order: J gene, clone size, V gene, D gene, CDR3 DNA, CDR3 protein. D genes are given only for firm matches. Where a row states a size, it is once, few, many or the class of an expanded clone; other rows omit it.

J gene: TRBJ2-7
clone size: .
V gene: TRBV12-3/TRBV12-4
D gene: TRBD1
CDR3 DNA: TGTGCCAGCAGTGGTCAGGGGGAGTACTACGAGCAGTACTTC
CDR3 protein: CASSGQGEYYEQYF

J gene: TRBJ2-5
clone size: many
V gene: TRBV11-3
D gene: .
CDR3 DNA: TGTGCCAGCAGTGAGTGGGGCCCTCCGGTTGAGACCCAGTACTTC
CDR3 protein: CASSEWGPPVETQYF

J gene: TRBJ1-5
clone size: .
V gene: TRBV20-1
D gene: .
CDR3 DNA: TGCAGTGGATCGGGAGGAGCACAGCCCCAGCATTTT
CDR3 protein: CSGSGGAQPQHF

J gene: TRBJ1-5
clone size: .
V gene: TRBV12-3/TRBV12-4
D gene: TRBD1
CDR3 DNA: TGTGCCAGCAGTCGACAGGGTTACAATCAGCCCCAGCATTTT
CDR3 protein: CASSRQGYNQPQHF

J gene: TRBJ2-3
clone size: many
V gene: TRBV20-1
D gene: TRBD2
CDR3 DNA: TGCAGTGCTCATAACGGGGGGGCTGATACGCAGTATTTT
CDR3 protein: CSAHNGGADTQYF

J gene: TRBJ2-7
clone size: once
V gene: TRBV20-1
D gene: .
CDR3 DNA: TGCAGTGTCAACATGGGGGTGGCCAAAAACATTCGGTACTTC
CDR3 protein: CSVNMGVAKNIRYF

J gene: TRBJ1-1
clone size: few
V gene: TRBV2
D gene: .
CDR3 DNA: TGTGCCAGCAGTGGGCTCAGGGGGAACACTGAAGCTTTCTTT
CDR3 protein: CASSGLRGNTEAFF

J gene: TRBJ2-1
clone size: .
V gene: TRBV10-3
D gene: TRBD1
CDR3 DNA: TGTGCCATCAGTACCGGGACAGTGGTACAAGAGACCCAGTTCTTC
CDR3 protein: CAISTGTVVQETQFF

J gene: TRBJ1-2
clone size: .
V gene: TRBV5-1
D gene: .
CDR3 DNA: TGCGCCAGCAGCTTGGCGGGGGACTCTAACCATGGCTACACCTTC
CDR3 protein: CASSLAGDSNHGYTF

J gene: TRBJ1-1
clone size: .
V gene: TRBV27
D gene: .
CDR3 DNA: TGTGCCAGCAGCCGAAAGAAGAACACTGAAGCTTTCTTT
CDR3 protein: CASSRKKNTEAFF

J gene: TRBJ2-7
clone size: .
V gene: TRBV12-3/TRBV12-4
D gene: TRBD2
CDR3 DNA: TGTGCCAGCAGTTTAGCGCTAAGGGGACTAGCGGGGGCCACGCCCTACGAGCAGTACTTC
CDR3 protein: CASSLALRGLAGATPYEQYF

J gene: TRBJ2-7
clone size: .
V gene: TRBV10-3
D gene: .
CDR3 DNA: TGTGCCATCAGAAGACAGTACGAGCAGTACTTC
CDR3 protein: CAIRRQYEQYF

J gene: TRBJ1-2
clone size: .
V gene: TRBV28
D gene: .
CDR3 DNA: TGTGCCAGCATCCCTGGGTCGTATTTTAACTATGGCTACACCTTC
CDR3 protein: CASIPGSYFNYGYTF

J gene: TRBJ2-3
clone size: many
V gene: TRBV7-9
D gene: .
CDR3 DNA: TGTGCCAGCAGCCACTCTAAAAATGGAGATACGCAGTATTTT
CDR3 protein: CASSHSKNGDTQYF

J gene: TRBJ2-3
clone size: many
V gene: TRBV5-4
D gene: TRBD1
CDR3 DNA: TGTGCCAGCAGCCAACAATTGACAGGGGGCCTAGGAGATACGCAGTATTTT
CDR3 protein: CASSQQLTGGLGDTQYF

J gene: TRBJ2-5
clone size: many
V gene: TRBV12-3/TRBV12-4
D gene: .
CDR3 DNA: TGTGCCAGCAGTACAATCAGGGGCATAGAGACCCAGTACTTC
CDR3 protein: CASSTIRGIETQYF

J gene: TRBJ1-5
clone size: few
V gene: TRBV20-1
D gene: TRBD1
CDR3 DNA: TGCAGTGCTGCCCCAGGGGGAATTTATAGCAATCAGCCCCAGCATTTT
CDR3 protein: CSAAPGGIYSNQPQHF

J gene: TRBJ2-1
clone size: many
V gene: TRBV24-1
D gene: .
CDR3 DNA: TGTGCCACCAGTGATCCGGGGATCTCCCCCTCCAATGAGCAGTTCTTC
CDR3 protein: CATSDPGISPSNEQFF

J gene: TRBJ2-1
clone size: .
V gene: TRBV7-3
D gene: TRBD2
CDR3 DNA: TGTGCCAGCAGCCCCAGCCCTCGCGGGGGGGCCAATGAGCAGTTCTTC
CDR3 protein: CASSPSPRGGANEQFF

J gene: TRBJ2-1
clone size: few
V gene: TRBV7-8
D gene: TRBD1
CDR3 DNA: TGTGCCAGCAGACAGGGGGCTGGCTACAATGAGCAGTTCTTC
CDR3 protein: CASRQGAGYNEQFF

J gene: TRBJ2-7
clone size: .
V gene: TRBV4-2
D gene: .
CDR3 DNA: TGTGCCAGCAACCGAGATTCGGAGCAGTACTTC
CDR3 protein: CASNRDSEQYF

J gene: TRBJ2-1
clone size: many
V gene: TRBV6-6
D gene: .
CDR3 DNA: TGTGCCAGCAGTTCGGTTGGCACTAACGATGAGCAGTTCTTC
CDR3 protein: CASSSVGTNDEQFF

J gene: TRBJ2-1
clone size: .
V gene: TRBV29-1
D gene: TRBD2
CDR3 DNA: TGCTGCGTCTCGGGACTAGCGGCTTACAATGAGCAGTTCTTC
CDR3 protein: CCVSGLAAYNEQFF

J gene: TRBJ2-1
clone size: .
V gene: TRBV7-2
D gene: .
CDR3 DNA: TGTGCCAGCAGCTTAGGACCGTTGGGCAATGAGCAGTTCTTC
CDR3 protein: CASSLGPLGNEQFF

J gene: TRBJ2-5
clone size: .
V gene: TRBV28
D gene: TRBD2
CDR3 DNA: TGTGCCAGCAGTTTGTCTACCCGCGGGAGAGAGACCCAGTACTTC
CDR3 protein: CASSLSTRGRETQYF

J gene: TRBJ1-1
clone size: .
V gene: TRBV19
D gene: .
CDR3 DNA: TGTGCCAGTAGTGCCCGGTTTGAGTACAGGGCAGCTTTCTTT
CDR3 protein: CASSARFEYRAAFF

J gene: TRBJ2-1
clone size: .
V gene: TRBV6-1
D gene: .
CDR3 DNA: TGTGCCAGCACCCCACGGGGGCTAGGGACTGGCGGCGACAATGAGCAGTTCTTC
CDR3 protein: CASTPRGLGTGGDNEQFF

J gene: TRBJ2-1
clone size: .
V gene: TRBV21-1
D gene: .
CDR3 DNA: TGTGCCAGCAGCAAAAACGTAAGGACAGGCCGTGAGCAGTTCTTC
CDR3 protein: CASSKNVRTGREQFF

J gene: TRBJ2-2
clone size: few
V gene: TRBV9
D gene: TRBD2
CDR3 DNA: TGTGCCAGCACTACTAGCGGAACGAACACCGGGGAGCTGTTTTTT
CDR3 protein: CASTTSGTNTGELFF

J gene: TRBJ2-1
clone size: many
V gene: TRBV5-1
D gene: .
CDR3 DNA: TGCGCCAGCAGCTTCGGGTTCCCGGGGGCTGAGCAGTTCTTC
CDR3 protein: CASSFGFPGAEQFF

J gene: TRBJ1-1
clone size: few
V gene: TRBV20-1
D gene: TRBD1
CDR3 DNA: TGCAGTGCTTCCCAGGGGGCTCCCGAAGCTTTCTTT
CDR3 protein: CSASQGAPEAFF

J gene: TRBJ2-2
clone size: .
V gene: TRBV5-6
D gene: .
CDR3 DNA: TGTGCCAGCAGCATTCTAGTAGGCACCGGGGAGCTGTTTTTT
CDR3 protein: CASSILVGTGELFF

J gene: TRBJ2-3
clone size: many
V gene: TRBV24-1
D gene: .
CDR3 DNA: TGTGCCACCAGCCCACGGGGATCGGCAGATACGCAGTATTTT
CDR3 protein: CATSPRGSADTQYF

J gene: TRBJ1-5
clone size: .
V gene: TRBV20-1
D gene: TRBD1
CDR3 DNA: TGCAGTGGGGGACAGGGGGCAAGTAGCAATCAGCCCCAGCATTTT
CDR3 protein: CSGGQGASSNQPQHF

J gene: TRBJ1-2
clone size: many
V gene: TRBV27
D gene: .
CDR3 DNA: TGTGCCAGCAGTAGACTCGCCGGCGGCTACACCTTC
CDR3 protein: CASSRLAGGYTF

J gene: TRBJ2-1
clone size: .
V gene: TRBV7-2
D gene: TRBD2
CDR3 DNA: TGTGCCAGCAGCTCGATACTAGCGGGGGGGATCAATGAGCAGTTCTTC
CDR3 protein: CASSSILAGGINEQFF

J gene: TRBJ2-5
clone size: many
V gene: TRBV27
D gene: TRBD2
CDR3 DNA: TGTGCCAGCAGGCGAATAGCGGGCCATGAGACCCAGTACTTC
CDR3 protein: CASRRIAGHETQYF

J gene: TRBJ2-3
clone size: many
V gene: TRBV7-9
D gene: .
CDR3 DNA: TGTGCCAGCAGCTCCCTCCGGGGAGCTACGCAGTATTTT
CDR3 protein: CASSSLRGATQYF

J gene: TRBJ2-5
clone size: many
V gene: TRBV2
D gene: TRBD2
CDR3 DNA: TGTGCCAGCAGTGGGCCTACTAGCGTCCTGGAGACCCAGTACTTC
CDR3 protein: CASSGPTSVLETQYF

J gene: TRBJ2-1
clone size: .
V gene: TRBV2
D gene: TRBD2
CDR3 DNA: TGTGCCAGCAGCCCTCGGAGCGGGGGGTCCAATGAGCAGTTCTTC
CDR3 protein: CASSPRSGGSNEQFF

J gene: TRBJ2-3
clone size: many
V gene: TRBV20-1
D gene: .
CDR3 DNA: TGCAGTGCAAGAACTAGCACAGATACGCAGTATTTT
CDR3 protein: CSARTSTDTQYF

J gene: TRBJ1-4
clone size: .
V gene: TRBV3-1
D gene: .
CDR3 DNA: TGTGCCAGCAGCTTCGGGGGACATGGTCAGGAAAAACTGTTTTTT
CDR3 protein: CASSFGGHGQEKLFF

J gene: TRBJ1-2
clone size: .
V gene: TRBV9
D gene: TRBD1
CDR3 DNA: TGTGCCAGCAGCCCGGGGGACAGTTCTTACTATGGCTACACCTTC
CDR3 protein: CASSPGDSSYYGYTF

J gene: TRBJ2-5
clone size: .
V gene: TRBV6-6
D gene: .
CDR3 DNA: TGTGCCAGCACCGATCGGGGGCAGGGGTCGTACTTC
CDR3 protein: CASTDRGQGSYF

J gene: TRBJ1-3
clone size: .
V gene: TRBV6-6
D gene: .
CDR3 DNA: TGTGCCAGCAGACAATACATTCTTTCTGGAACCACCATATATTTT
CDR3 protein: CASRQYILSGTTIYF

J gene: TRBJ2-7
clone size: .
V gene: TRBV5-1
D gene: TRBD1
CDR3 DNA: TGCGCCAGCAGCTCCCTTTCCGGGACAGGGAGCGAGCAGTACTTC
CDR3 protein: CASSSLSGTGSEQYF

J gene: TRBJ2-5
clone size: few
V gene: TRBV30
D gene: .
CDR3 DNA: TGTGCCTGGAGTGTTCTAGATTGGCCAGAGACCCAGTACTTC
CDR3 protein: CAWSVLDWPETQYF